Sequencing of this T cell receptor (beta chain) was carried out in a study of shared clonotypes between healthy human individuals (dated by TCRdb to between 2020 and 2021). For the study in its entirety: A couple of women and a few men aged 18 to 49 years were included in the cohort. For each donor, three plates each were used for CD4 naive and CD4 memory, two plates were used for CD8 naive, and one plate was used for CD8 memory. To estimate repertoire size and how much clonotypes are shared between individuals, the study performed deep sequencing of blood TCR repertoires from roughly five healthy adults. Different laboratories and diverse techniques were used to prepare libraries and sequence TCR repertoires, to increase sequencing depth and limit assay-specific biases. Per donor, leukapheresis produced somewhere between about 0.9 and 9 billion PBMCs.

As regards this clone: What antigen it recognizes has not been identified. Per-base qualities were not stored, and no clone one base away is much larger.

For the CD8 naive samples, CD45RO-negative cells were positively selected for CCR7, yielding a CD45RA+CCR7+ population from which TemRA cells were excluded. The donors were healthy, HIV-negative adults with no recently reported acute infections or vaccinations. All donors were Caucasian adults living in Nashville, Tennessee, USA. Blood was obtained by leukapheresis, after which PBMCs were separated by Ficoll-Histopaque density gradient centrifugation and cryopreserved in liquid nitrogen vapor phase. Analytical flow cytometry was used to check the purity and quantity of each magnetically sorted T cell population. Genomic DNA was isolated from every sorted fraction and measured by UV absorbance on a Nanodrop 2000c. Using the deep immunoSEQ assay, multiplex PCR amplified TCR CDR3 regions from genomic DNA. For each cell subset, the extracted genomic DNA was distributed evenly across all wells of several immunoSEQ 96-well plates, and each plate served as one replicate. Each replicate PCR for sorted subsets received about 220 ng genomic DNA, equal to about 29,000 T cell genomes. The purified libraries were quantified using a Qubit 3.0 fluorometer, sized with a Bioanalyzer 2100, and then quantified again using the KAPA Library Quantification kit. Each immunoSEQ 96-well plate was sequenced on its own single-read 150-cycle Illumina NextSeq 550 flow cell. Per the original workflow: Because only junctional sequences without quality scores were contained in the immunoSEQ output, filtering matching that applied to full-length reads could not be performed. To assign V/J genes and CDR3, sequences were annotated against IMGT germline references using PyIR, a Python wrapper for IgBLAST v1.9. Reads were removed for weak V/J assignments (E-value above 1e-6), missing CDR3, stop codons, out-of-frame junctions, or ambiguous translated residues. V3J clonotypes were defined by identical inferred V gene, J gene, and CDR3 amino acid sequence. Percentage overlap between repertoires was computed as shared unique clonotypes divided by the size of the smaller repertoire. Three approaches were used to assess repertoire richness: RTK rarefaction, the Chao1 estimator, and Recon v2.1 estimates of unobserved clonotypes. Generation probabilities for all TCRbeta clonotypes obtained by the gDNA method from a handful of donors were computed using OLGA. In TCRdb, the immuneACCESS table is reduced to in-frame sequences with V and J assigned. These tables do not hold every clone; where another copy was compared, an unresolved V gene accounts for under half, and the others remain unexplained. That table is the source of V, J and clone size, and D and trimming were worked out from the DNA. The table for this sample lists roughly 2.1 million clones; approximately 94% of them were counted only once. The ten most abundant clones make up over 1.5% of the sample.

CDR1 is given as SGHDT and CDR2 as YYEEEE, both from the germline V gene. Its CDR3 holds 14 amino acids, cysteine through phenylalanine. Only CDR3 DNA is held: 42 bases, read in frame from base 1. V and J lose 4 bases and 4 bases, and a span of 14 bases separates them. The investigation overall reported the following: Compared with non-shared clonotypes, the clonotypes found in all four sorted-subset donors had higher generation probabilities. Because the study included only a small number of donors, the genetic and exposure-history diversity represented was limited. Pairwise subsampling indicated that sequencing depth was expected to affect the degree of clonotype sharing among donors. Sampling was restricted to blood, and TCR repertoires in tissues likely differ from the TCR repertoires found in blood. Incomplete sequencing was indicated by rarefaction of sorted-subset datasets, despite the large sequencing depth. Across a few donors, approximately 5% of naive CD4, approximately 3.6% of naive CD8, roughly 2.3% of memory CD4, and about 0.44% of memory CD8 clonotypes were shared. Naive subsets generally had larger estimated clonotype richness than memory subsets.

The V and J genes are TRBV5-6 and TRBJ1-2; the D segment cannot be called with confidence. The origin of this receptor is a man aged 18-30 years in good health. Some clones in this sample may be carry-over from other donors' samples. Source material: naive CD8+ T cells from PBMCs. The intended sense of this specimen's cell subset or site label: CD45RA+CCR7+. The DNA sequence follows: TGTGCCAGCAGCCCCCCCACGGTGGTCTATGGCTACACCTTC. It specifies CASSPPTVVYGYTF.